The rows below give T cell receptor beta chains drawn from one sample of a study of blood T cell repertoires in COVID-19. Sequenced by immunoSEQ multiplex PCR; TCRdb stores in-frame clones only, minus some. The data contain 250,000 to 350,000 clones, approximately 90% of them singletons. The source material was peripheral blood. The receptor set was obtained from a woman in her twenties or thirties who had recovered from COVID-19. CDR3s include the opening cysteine and the closing phenylalanine or tryptophan. The D gene is left open where the match is weak. Size values are once, few and many counts, or a class for expanded clones, and some rows have none.

clone_size j_call v_call d_call cdr3_aa cdr3_nt
- TRBJ2-3 TRBV5-1 TRBD2 CASSSTAGGSTDTQYF TGCGCCAGCAGCTCGACAGCGGGGGGGAGCACAGATACGCAGTATTTT
- TRBJ2-1 TRBV4-3 - CASSPSSETYNEQFF TGCGCCAGCAGCCCTAGCTCGGAGACCTACAATGAGCAGTTCTTC
- TRBJ1-1 TRBV9 - CASSATSNTEAFF TGTGCCAGCAGCGCGACATCGAACACTGAAGCTTTCTTT
- TRBJ1-4 TRBV2 - CASSEVEATNEKLFF TGTGCCAGCAGTGAAGTGGAGGCAACTAATGAAAAACTGTTTTTT
- TRBJ1-1 TRBV12-3/TRBV12-4 - CASSFPPGRVAFF TGTGCCAGCAGTTTCCCTCCTGGCAGGGTAGCTTTCTTT
- TRBJ2-3 TRBV3-1/TRBV3-2 - CASSRRQASTDTQYF TGTGCCAGCAGCCGAAGACAGGCTAGCACAGATACGCAGTATTTT
- TRBJ2-7 TRBV19 - CASSIQGGAYEQYF TGTGCCAGTAGTATTCAGGGGGGTGCCTACGAGCAGTACTTC
- TRBJ1-1 TRBV3-1/TRBV3-2 - CASSQEGGVVNTEAFF TGTGCCAGCAGCCAAGAGGGGGGGGTAGTGAACACTGAAGCTTTCTTT
- TRBJ1-4 TRBV25-1 - CASNSGGGTNEKLFF TGTGCCAGCAACAGCGGTGGGGGGACTAATGAAAAACTGTTTTTT
- TRBJ1-5 TRBV27 TRBD1 CASSPSTGNSNQPQHF TGTGCCAGCAGTCCTTCGACAGGGAATAGCAATCAGCCCCAGCATTTT
once TRBJ1-6 TRBV5-6 - CASSSTSGTLNSPLHF TGTGCCAGCAGCTCTACATCCGGGACACTTAATTCACCCCTCCACTTT
- TRBJ2-7 TRBV4-2 TRBD1 CASSHWSGQGPYEQYF TGTGCCAGCAGCCATTGGTCGGGACAGGGGCCCTACGAGCAGTACTTC
once TRBJ2-7 TRBV29-1 TRBD1 CSAESVGDRGLTYEQYF TGCAGCGCGGAATCGGTAGGGGACAGGGGATTAACCTACGAGCAGTACTTC
- TRBJ1-1 TRBV5-4 - CASSLVMNTEAFF TGTGCCAGCAGCTTGGTCATGAACACTGAAGCTTTCTTT
- TRBJ2-3 TRBV6-4 - CASSVTLADTQYF TGTGCCAGCAGTGTGACCCTAGCGGATACGCAGTATTTT
- TRBJ2-3 TRBV18 TRBD2 CASSPPGTSQNTQYF TGTGCCAGCTCACCGCCTGGGACTAGTCAAAATACGCAGTATTTT
once TRBJ2-7 TRBV5-1 TRBD2 CASSFTSGGVNEQYF TGCGCCAGCAGCTTCACTAGCGGGGGGGTCAACGAGCAGTACTTC
- TRBJ2-7 TRBV7-2 TRBD2 CASSPPPGLAGDHEQYF TGTGCCAGCAGCCCTCCCCCGGGACTAGCGGGGGATCACGAGCAGTACTTC
- TRBJ1-5 TRBV18 - CASSARHGGYSNQPQHF TGTGCCAGCTCCGCGAGGCACGGGGGTTATAGCAATCAGCCCCAGCATTTT
once TRBJ2-1 TRBV18 - CASSGPAGANHNEQFF TGTGCCAGCTCAGGTCCGGCGGGGGCTAATCACAATGAGCAGTTCTTC